A single sample is the source of the 13 T cell receptor beta chains below, sequenced in a study of blood T cell repertoires in COVID-19. Repertoires were generated with immunoSEQ multiplex PCR, while TCRdb's copy carries only in-frame clones and drops some. The sample holds 90,000 to 110,000 clones; around 89% are singletons and the top ten take 1% to 1.4%. Sequencing used peripheral blood. These receptors were collected from a human donor in a cohort sampled during active COVID-19.

The genes are TRBV7-8 and TRBJ1-2; D gene unclear. The V gene lost 5 bases and the J gene lost 0 bases, with 13 bases spanning the gap. The CDR3 length is 15 residues. Germline V gene data show CDR1 as SGHVS and CDR2 as FQNEAQ. Here the CDR3 DNA reads TGTGCCAGCAGCCCGCGACAACTTTCTAACTATGGCTACACCTTC. It codes for CASSPRQLSNYGYTF.

V and J are TRBV24-1 and TRBJ1-2; D uncertain. Trimming left V 2 bases short and J 0 bases short, with 6 bases between. CDR3 length: 14 amino acids. CDR1 and CDR2 from the germline V gene are KGHDR and SFDVKD. DNA of the CDR3: TGTGCCACCAGTGATTACGGGGCTAACTATGGCTACACCTTC. Its protein product is CATSDYGANYGYTF.

The chain is built from TRBV25-1 and TRBJ2-1; maybe TRBD2 (6 bases). The CDR3 loop spans 18 amino acids. V was trimmed by 1 base and J by 0 bases, leaving 16 bases between them. From germline, CDR1 is MGHDK and CDR2 SYGVNS. The CDR3 is CASSESPGGMSSYNEQFF. CDR3 coding DNA: TGTGCCAGCAGTGAATCCCCCGGGGGTATGAGCTCCTACAATGAGCAGTTCTTC.

The chain links TRBV7-8 to TRBJ1-6, with 8 positions matching TRBD1. Looked up from germline, CDR1 is SGHVS and CDR2 is FQNEAQ. V dropped 6 bases and J dropped 10; count of bases not matched to a gene: 11. This CDR3 is 15 amino acids long. The CDR3 DNA reads as TGTGCCAGCAGTCCGACGCGGGACAGGAAATCACCCCTCCACTTT. It specifies CASSPTRDRKSPLHF.

The chain is built from TRBV4-1 and TRBJ2-3; no firm D call. This CDR3 comprises 12 residues. V lost 5 bases, J lost 6 bases, and 9 bases lay in between. The germline gives CDR1 MGHRA, CDR2 YSYEKL. CDR3 protein: CASSYLVDTQYF. The CDR3 nucleotides are TGCGCCAGCAGCTATCTCGTGGATACGCAGTATTTT.

The J gene is TRBJ2-2, the V gene TRBV3-1 (or the pseudogene TRBV3-2); 14 positions match TRBD2. The CDR3 is 18 amino acids. Germline values: CDR1 LGHDT, CDR2 YNNKEL (reference sequence). Trimming removed 4 bases from V and 3 bases from J; junction bases left unmatched: 7. CDR3 region: CASSPGLAGVLYTGELFF. The CDR3, as DNA: TGTGCCAGCAGCCCGGGACTAGCGGGAGTGTTGTACACCGGGGAGCTGTTTTTT.

The V call is TRBV5-4, the J call TRBJ1-1; 9 bases map to TRBD1. Per the germline V gene, CDR1 is SGHNT and CDR2 is YYREEE (reference sequence). The V and J ends lost 4 bases and 10 bases, in that order; junction bases with no gene match: 5. This CDR3 contains 12 residues. The CDR3 DNA sequence: TGTGCCAGCAGCGGGGGACAGGGTAGAGCTTTCTTT. Translated: CASSGGQGRAFF. Drawing the rest from reference TRBV5-4 and TRBJ1-1, the complete variable domain is ETGVTQSPTHLIKTRGQQVTLRCSSQSGHNTVSWYQQALGQGPQFIFQYYREEENGRGNFPPRFSGLQFPNYSSELNVNALELDDSALYLCASSGGQGRAFFGQGTRLTVV.

The rearrangement links TRBV28 to TRBJ1-1; 10 nucleotides agree with TRBD1. The CDR3 runs to 16 residues. Germline V gene lookup returns CDR1 MDHEN and CDR2 SYDVKM. V trimming: 1 base; J trimming: 4 bases; junction bases outside the gene matches: 6. This chain's CDR3 is CASSLLGQGGLTEAFF. The CDR3 bases are TGTGCCAGCAGTTTATTAGGACAGGGGGGACTCACTGAAGCTTTCTTT.

To note about this clone: No conserved phenylalanine or tryptophan is present at the end of the CDR3, so a read error is the likely explanation. The rearrangement joins TRBV18 to TRBJ1-2; TRBD1 matches at 8 bases. The CDR3 extends over 16 amino acids. The V and J ends lost 3 bases and 1 base, in that order; junction bases with no gene match: 7. In germline, CDR1 is KGHSH, CDR2 LQKENI. This chain's CDR3 is CASSPLDRALNYGYTL. The CDR3 DNA follows: TGTGCCAGCTCACCCCTGGACAGGGCGCTTAACTATGGCTACACCCTC.

This chain's CDR3 is CASSLARGRLQGDTEAFF. In DNA, the CDR3 is TGTGCCAGCAGCTTAGCGCGCGGACGTTTACAGGGGGATACTGAAGCTTTCTTT. The J gene is TRBJ1-1, the V gene TRBV7-8, with 8 bases aligning to TRBD1. The CDR3 consists of 18 residues. V shed 0 bases, J shed 5 bases, and the junction held 14 bases outside the gene matches. The germline CDR1 and CDR2 sequences are SGHVS and FQNEAQ. The full variable domain, with the rest looked up from reference TRBV7-8 and TRBJ1-1, is GAGVSQSPRYKVAKRGQDVALRCDPISGHVSLFWYQQALGQGPEFLTYFQNEAQLDKSGLPSDRFFAERPEGSVSTLKIQRTQQEDSAVYLCASSLARGRLQGDTEAFFGQGTRLTVV.

In this sample, this clone turned up a few times. This chain connects TRBV5-1 to TRBJ2-5, with D tentatively TRBD2 (5 bases). Trimming pared 3 bases from V and 2 bases from J, leaving 14 bases between. This CDR3 is 15 amino acids long. Germline V gives CDR1 SGHRS, CDR2 YFSETQ. The CDR3 region is CASSSTGRGQETQYF. Written as DNA, the CDR3 is TGCGCCAGCAGCTCTACTGGGAGAGGGCAAGAGACCCAGTACTTC.

The chain recombines TRBV4-3 with TRBJ1-3, with no clear D. V was clipped by 2 bases and J by 0 bases, with 8 bases between them. This CDR3 region has 15 residues. Germline V gene sequence: CDR1 LGHNA, CDR2 YSLEER. The CDR3 spells CASSQSDFSGNTIYF. As DNA, the CDR3 is TGCGCCAGCAGCCAATCGGACTTCTCTGGAAACACCATATATTTT.

This chain connects TRBV4-1 to TRBJ2-2; weak D call: TRBD2 (6 bases). There are 17 residues in the CDR3. Germline CDR1 and CDR2: MGHRA and YSYEKL. V was shortened by 0 bases and J by 5 bases, with 16 bases between the two germline ends. The CDR3 bases are TGCGCCAGCAGCCAAGAAATAGCGGTACGTTGGACCGGGGAGCTGTTTTTT. This translates into CASSQEIAVRWTGELFF.